A single sample is the source of the 3 T cell receptor beta chains below, sequenced in a study of beta chain features in type 1 diabetes. Of the isolated RNA, all was reverse transcribed, and so the sequenced material was expressed TCRB transcripts. The assay was immunoSEQ multiplex PCR, and TCRdb's table has in-frame clones only and misses some. The sample records around 16,000 clones, 60% to 75% being singletons. The antigens these receptors bind are not known. Study-level results: Shortening that was moderate but significant affected the TCRB CDR3s of Type 1 diabetes patients in all four CD4+ subsets.

Material for sequencing was stem cell memory CD4+ T cells from blood. The receptors originated from a man aged 30 to 39 with type 1 diabetes.

This chain links TRBV5-6 with TRBJ2-3; D gene unclear. CDR1 is SGHDT, CDR2 YYEEEE, per germline. Trimming cost V 2 bases and J 1 base, with 11 bases left between them. This CDR3 has 15 amino acids. This CDR3 reads CASSFDTSRTDTQYF. The CDR3 DNA is TGTGCCAGCAGCTTTGATACTTCGCGCACAGATACGCAGTATTTT. Based on the CDR3 plus reference TRBV5-6 and TRBJ2-3, the full variable domain is DAGVTQSPTHLIKTRGQQVTLRCSPKSGHDTVSWYQQALGQGPQFIFQYYEEEERQRGNFPDRFSGHQFPNYSSELNVNALLLGDSALYLCASSFDTSRTDTQYFGPGTRLTVL.

This chain connects TRBV28 to TRBJ2-3; TRBD2 might be the D (6 bases). The CDR3 is 19 amino acids. Germline V gives CDR1 MDHEN, CDR2 SYDVKM. V lost 3 bases, J lost 6 bases, and 28 bases lay in between. The CDR3 protein is CASSFSREVPLGETDTQYF. CDR3 bases: TGTGCCAGCAGTTTCTCCAGGGAGGTACCGCTTGGGGAGACGGATACGCAGTATTTT.

This chain connects TRBV5-1 to TRBJ2-5, with 7 bases fitting TRBD2. CDR3 length: 17 amino acids. The ends lost 6 bases at V and 1 base at J; junction bases unmatched: 15. CDR1 and CDR2 from the germline V gene are SGHRS and YFSETQ. The CDR3 is CASNEKISGKIQETQYF. The DNA of the CDR3 is TGCGCCAGCAACGAAAAAATCAGCGGGAAGATCCAAGAGACCCAGTACTTC. Supplemented by reference TRBV5-1 and TRBJ2-5, the full variable domain reads KAGVTQTPRYLIKTRGQQVTLSCSPISGHRSVSWYQQTPGQGLQFLFEYFSETQRNKGNFPGRFSGRQFSNSRSEMNVSTLELGDSALYLCASNEKISGKIQETQYFGPGTRLLVL.